The clone carrying this TCR beta chain turned up a few times. Its antigen is not identified. These data belong to a study of identical twins. General observations from the study: Recombination models fit unrelated individuals' TCR alpha sharing but underestimated twins'.

This CDR3 has 15 residues. In germline, CDR1 is SGHRS, CDR2 YFSETQ. V trimming: 4 bases; J trimming: 3 bases; junction bases outside the gene matches: 6. Template switching added a universal primer site; cDNA carried unique molecular identifiers. TCRdb passed the 5' RACE reads through MiXCR, listing each CDR3 protein once. The sample carries 350,000 to 400,000 distinct CDR3 sequences, roughly 9% recorded once. The V and J genes are TRBV5-1 and TRBJ2-5, with TRBD1 matching over 10 bases. Input material: naive T cells sorted from blood. The receptor was derived from a woman between 45 and 65 years old in good health. DNA for the CDR3: TGCGCCAGCAGCCGGACAGGGGGATACGAAGAGACCCAGTACTTC. This sequence encodes CASSRTGGYEETQYF. Variable domain in full (rest from reference TRBV5-1 and TRBJ2-5): KAGVTQTPRYLIKTRGQQVTLSCSPISGHRSVSWYQQTPGQGLQFLFEYFSETQRNKGNFPGRFSGRQFSNSRSEMNVSTLELGDSALYLCASSRTGGYEETQYFGPGTRLLVL.